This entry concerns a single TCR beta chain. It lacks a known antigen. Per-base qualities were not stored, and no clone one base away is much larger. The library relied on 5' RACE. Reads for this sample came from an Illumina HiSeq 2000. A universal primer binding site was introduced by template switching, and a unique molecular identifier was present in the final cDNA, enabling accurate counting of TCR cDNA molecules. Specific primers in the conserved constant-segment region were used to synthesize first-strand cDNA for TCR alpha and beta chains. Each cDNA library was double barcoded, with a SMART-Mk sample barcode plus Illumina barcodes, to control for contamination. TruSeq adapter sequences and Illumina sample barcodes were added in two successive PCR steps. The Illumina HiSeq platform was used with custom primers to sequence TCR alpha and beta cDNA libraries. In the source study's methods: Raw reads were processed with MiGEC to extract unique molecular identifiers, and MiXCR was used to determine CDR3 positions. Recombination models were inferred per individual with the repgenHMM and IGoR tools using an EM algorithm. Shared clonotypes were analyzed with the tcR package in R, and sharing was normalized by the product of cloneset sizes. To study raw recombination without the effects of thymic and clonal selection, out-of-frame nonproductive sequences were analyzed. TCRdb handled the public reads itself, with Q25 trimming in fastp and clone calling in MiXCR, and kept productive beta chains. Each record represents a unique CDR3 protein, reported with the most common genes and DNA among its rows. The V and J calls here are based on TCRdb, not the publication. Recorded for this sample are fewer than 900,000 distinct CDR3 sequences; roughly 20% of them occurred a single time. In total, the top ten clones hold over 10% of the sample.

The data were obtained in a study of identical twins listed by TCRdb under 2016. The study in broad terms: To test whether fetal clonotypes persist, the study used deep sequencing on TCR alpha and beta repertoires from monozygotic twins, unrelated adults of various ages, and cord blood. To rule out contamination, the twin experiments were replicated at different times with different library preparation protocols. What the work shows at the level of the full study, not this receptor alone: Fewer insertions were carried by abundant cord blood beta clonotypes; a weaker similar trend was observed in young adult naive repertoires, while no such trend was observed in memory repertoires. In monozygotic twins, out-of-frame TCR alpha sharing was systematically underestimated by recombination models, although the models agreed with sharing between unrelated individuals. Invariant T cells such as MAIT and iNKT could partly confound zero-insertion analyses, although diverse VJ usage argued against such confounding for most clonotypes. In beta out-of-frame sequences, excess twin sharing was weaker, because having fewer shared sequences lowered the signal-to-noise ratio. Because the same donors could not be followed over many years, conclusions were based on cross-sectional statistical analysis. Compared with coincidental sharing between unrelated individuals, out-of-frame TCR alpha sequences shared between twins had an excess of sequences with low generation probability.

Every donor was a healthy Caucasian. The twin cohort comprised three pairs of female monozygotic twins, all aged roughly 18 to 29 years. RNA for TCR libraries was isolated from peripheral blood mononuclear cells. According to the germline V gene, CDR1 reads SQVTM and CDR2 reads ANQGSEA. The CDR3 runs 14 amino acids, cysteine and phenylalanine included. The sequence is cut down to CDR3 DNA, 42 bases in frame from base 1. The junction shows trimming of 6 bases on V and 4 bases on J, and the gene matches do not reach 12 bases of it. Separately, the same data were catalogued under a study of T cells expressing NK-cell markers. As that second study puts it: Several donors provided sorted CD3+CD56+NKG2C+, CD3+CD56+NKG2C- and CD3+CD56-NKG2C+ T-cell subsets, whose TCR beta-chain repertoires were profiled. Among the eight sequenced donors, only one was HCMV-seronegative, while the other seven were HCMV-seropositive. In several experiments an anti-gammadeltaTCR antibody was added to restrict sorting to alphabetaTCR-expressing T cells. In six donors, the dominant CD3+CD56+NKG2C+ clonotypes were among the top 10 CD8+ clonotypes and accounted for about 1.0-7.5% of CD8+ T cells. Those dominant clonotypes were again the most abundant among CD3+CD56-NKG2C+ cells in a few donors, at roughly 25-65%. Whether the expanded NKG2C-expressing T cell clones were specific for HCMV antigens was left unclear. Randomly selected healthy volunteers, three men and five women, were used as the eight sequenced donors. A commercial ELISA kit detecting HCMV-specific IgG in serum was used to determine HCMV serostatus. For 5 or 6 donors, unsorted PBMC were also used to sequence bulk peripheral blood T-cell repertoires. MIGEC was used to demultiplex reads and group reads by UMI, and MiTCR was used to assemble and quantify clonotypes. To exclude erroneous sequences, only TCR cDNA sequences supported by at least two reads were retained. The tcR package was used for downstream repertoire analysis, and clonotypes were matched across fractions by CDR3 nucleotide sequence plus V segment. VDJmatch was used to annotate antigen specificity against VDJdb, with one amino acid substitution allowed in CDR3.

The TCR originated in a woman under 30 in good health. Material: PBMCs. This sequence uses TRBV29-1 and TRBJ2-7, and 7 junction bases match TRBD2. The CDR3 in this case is CSVPMGGMPYEQYF. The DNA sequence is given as TGCAGCGTCCCTATGGGGGGGATGCCTTACGAGCAGTACTTC.